A single sample is the source of the 32 T cell receptor beta chains below, sequenced in a study of cytomegalovirus exposure and HLA in healthy donors (dated 2017 in TCRdb). Libraries came from the immunoSEQ multiplex PCR assay. The multiplex PCR relied on a mix of 60 forward primers for TCR Vbeta segments and 13 reverse primers for TCR Jbeta segments. Drawn from immuneACCESS, this table holds only the in-frame rearrangements with V and J called that TCRdb kept. Clones are partly lost; checked studies trace under half to an unresolved V gene and leave the rest unexplained. For this sample there are around 150,000 clones; roughly 70% appear just once. The ten top clones hold roughly 7.1% of the sample. The sample taken for sequencing was PBMCs. The receptors originated from a man between 40 and 49 years old in good health and CMV-seropositive.

The rearrangement joins TRBV20-1 to TRBJ2-1; D is possibly TRBD1 (5 bases). The germline CDR1 and CDR2 sequences are DFQATT and SNEGSKA (reference sequence). The V and J ends lost 5 bases and 8 bases respectively, with 10 bases between them. The length of the CDR3 is 11 residues. CDR3 nucleotide sequence: TGCAGTGCTCCCAGGGTCGATGAGCAGTTCTTC. Protein sequence: CSAPRVDEQFF.

In this sample, this clone turned up a few times. This chain joins TRBV2 and TRBJ1-5; weak D call: TRBD1 (5 bases). The V and J ends lost 6 bases and 3 bases respectively, with 12 bases between them. This CDR3 region has 14 residues. In germline, CDR1 is SNHLY, CDR2 FYNNEI. The CDR3 protein is CASRTRATNQPQHF. CDR3 in DNA: TGTGCCAGCAGAACCAGGGCTACCAATCAGCCCCAGCATTTT.

The rearrangement uses TRBV7-2 and TRBJ2-3, with 11 positions matching TRBD2. Losses at the gene ends were 2 bases for V and 5 bases for J; bases not matched to a gene: 6. Germline V gives CDR1 SGHTA, CDR2 FQGNSA. CDR3 length equals 16 residues. This chain's CDR3 is CASSLSTSGVRDTQYF. In nucleotides, the CDR3 is TGTGCCAGCAGCTTATCGACTAGCGGGGTCCGAGATACGCAGTATTTT.

The genes are TRBV7-8 and TRBJ2-2; TRBD2 might be the D (6 bases). The CDR3 runs to 18 residues. Germline CDR1 SGHVS, CDR2 FQNEAQ. V lost 5 bases, J lost 1 base, and 20 bases lay in between. The DNA for the CDR3 is TGTGCCAGCAGCCTCGGGGGTGGGCAACGGGGGAACACCGGGGAGCTGTTTTTT. Its translation: CASSLGGGQRGNTGELFF.

CDR3 nucleotide sequence: TGCGCCAGCAGTGTCTTCGACAGGGGCCACAAGGCCCAGTACTTC. As protein: CASSVFDRGHKAQYF. This chain links TRBV10-2 with TRBJ2-5, with 8 bases lining up with TRBD1. The V segment lost 4 bases and the J segment 9 bases; nucleotides outside the gene matches: 13. The CDR3 is 15 residues long. Germline V gives CDR1 WSHSY, CDR2 SAAADI.

The V call is TRBV5-6, the J call TRBJ1-5, with 7 nucleotides matching TRBD1. The CDR3 has 16 amino acids. J was trimmed by 2 bases and V by 3 bases; bases with no gene match: 8. CDR1 and CDR2 from the germline V gene are SGHDT and YYEEEE. For the CDR3, the DNA is TGTGCCAGCAGCTCTGGCGGGACAGCCCGCAATCAGCCCCAGCATTTT. It translates to CASSSGGTARNQPQHF. Complete variable domain (other parts from reference TRBV5-6 and TRBJ1-5): DAGVTQSPTHLIKTRGQQVTLRCSPKSGHDTVSWYQQALGQGPQFIFQYYEEEERQRGNFPDRFSGHQFPNYSSELNVNALLLGDSALYLCASSSGGTARNQPQHFGDGTRLSIL.

Turning to this clone: A read error may account for a junction end that differs from germline. The chain joins TRBV7-9 to TRBJ1-4, with 10 bases identical to TRBD1. The CDR3 spans 14 residues. Per germline, CDR1 SEHNR and CDR2 FQNEAQ (reference sequence). The CDR3 is CSSSSTGGDEKLFF. For the CDR3, the DNA is TGTTCCAGCAGCTCGACAGGGGGCGATGAAAAACTGTTTTTT.

The V and J genes are TRBV5-1 and TRBJ2-7, with 7 bases fitting TRBD1. The trim removed 0 bases at V and 6 bases at J, leaving 3 bases unmatched. The CDR3 length is 13 residues. The germline V gene has CDR1 SGHRS and CDR2 YFSETQ. Here the CDR3 reads CASSLVGGGEQYF. The CDR3, as DNA: TGCGCCAGCAGCTTGGTAGGGGGCGGCGAGCAGTACTTC.

V and J are TRBV5-1 and TRBJ1-1; 7 bases are a match to TRBD1. The V segment lost 0 bases and the J segment 5 bases; nucleotides outside the gene matches: 1. Per the germline V gene, CDR1 is SGHRS and CDR2 is YFSETQ. The CDR3 sequence is 13 residues long. As DNA, the CDR3 is TGCGCCAGCAGCTTGGACAGGGGTACTGAAGCTTTCTTT. Translating gives CASSLDRGTEAFF.

This clone was seen more than once but under ten times. The V and J genes are TRBV5-6 and TRBJ1-1, with no clear D. Trimming removed 0 bases at V and 0 bases at J, with 9 bases between. CDR1 and CDR2 (germline): SGHDT, YYEEEE. This CDR3 has 15 residues. CDR3 DNA sequence: TGTGCCAGCAGCTTGGAATACAGCATGAACACTGAAGCTTTCTTT. This translates into CASSLEYSMNTEAFF.

The V gene is TRBV9, the J gene TRBJ1-2, with D possibly TRBD1 on 6 matching bases. Trimming stripped 3 bases from V and 0 bases from J, with 9 bases between. This CDR3 contains 14 residues. Germline CDR1 is SGDLS and CDR2 is YYNGEE. CDR3 sequence reads: CASSGGHTNYGYTF. Written as DNA, the CDR3 is TGTGCCAGCAGCGGGGGACACACTAACTATGGCTACACCTTC. Full variable domain (rest looked up from reference TRBV9 and TRBJ1-2): DSGVTQTPKHLITATGQRVTLRCSPRSGDLSVYWYQQSLDQGLQFLIQYYNGEERAKGNILERFSAQQFPDLHSELNLSSLELGDSALYFCASSGGHTNYGYTFGSGTRLTVV.

V is TRBV2 and J is TRBJ1-4, with a tentative D call TRBD1 (5 bases). V lost 6 bases and J 11 bases, leaving 19 bases between the germline ends. The V gene's germline CDR1 is SNHLY and CDR2 FYNNEI. CDR3 length equals 14 residues. CDR3 sequence reads: CASRGGSGMRKLFF. CDR3 bases: TGTGCCAGCAGGGGGGGTAGCGGCATGCGGAAACTGTTTTTT. The entire variable domain, with the rest obtained from reference TRBV2 and TRBJ1-4, is as follows: EPEVTQTPSHQVTQMGQEVILRCVPISNHLYFYWYRQILGQKVEFLVSFYNNEISEKSEIFDDQFSVERPDGSNFTLKIRSTKLEDSAMYFCASRGGSGMRKLFFGSGTQLSVL.

This chain joins TRBV27 and TRBJ1-3; the D gene is possibly TRBD1 (6 bases). The CDR3 sequence is 16 residues long. Germline CDR1 is MNHEY and CDR2 is SMNVEV (reference sequence). Deletions cut 3 bases from V and 1 base from J, with 13 bases between. The CDR3 sequence: CASSLRGGSSGNTIYF. The CDR3 DNA follows: TGTGCCAGCAGTTTGAGGGGGGGTTCGTCTGGAAACACCATATATTTT.

The chain is built from TRBV19 and TRBJ1-2; D remains unclear. The germline V gene encodes CDR1 LNHDA and CDR2 SQIVND (reference sequence). The CDR3 length is 13 residues. Trimming took 5 bases from V and 2 from J, leaving 9 bases between them. This CDR3 is CASSYGRNYGYTF. The CDR3 coding sequence is TGTGCCAGTAGTTACGGCAGGAACTATGGCTACACCTTC. Full variable domain (outside the CDR3, taken from reference TRBV19 and TRBJ1-2): DGGITQSPKYLFRKEGQNVTLSCEQNLNHDAMYWYRQDPGQGLRLIYYSQIVNDFQKGDIAEGYSVSREKKESFPLTVTSAQKNPTAFYLCASSYGRNYGYTFGSGTRLTVV.

The V call is TRBV6-5, the J call TRBJ2-5, with a possible D match to TRBD2 (6 bases). V dropped 2 bases and J dropped 5 bases, with 18 bases sitting between them. This CDR3 region has 16 residues. Germline-derived CDR1 and CDR2 are MNHEY and SVGAGI. The CDR3 loop reads CASSYPSGGGLETQYF. As DNA, the CDR3 is TGTGCCAGCAGTTACCCCAGCGGTGGAGGGTTGGAGACCCAGTACTTC.

This rearrangement joins TRBV7-9 to TRBJ1-2; a weak D match, TRBD1 (5 bases). V lost 1 base and J 4 bases, leaving 16 bases between the germline ends. From germline, CDR1 is SEHNR and CDR2 FQNEAQ (reference sequence). The CDR3 extends over 16 amino acids. The CDR3 loop reads CASSLVGEGIGYGYTF. The DNA of the CDR3 is TGTGCCAGCAGCTTAGTAGGGGAGGGGATCGGCTATGGCTACACCTTC.

This clone has only one observation. The CDR3 is CASSIPHSGTGNRYNSPLHF. The CDR3 bases are TGTGCCAGTAGTATACCTCATTCCGGGACAGGGAACCGATATAATTCACCCCTCCACTTT. The chain combines TRBV19 with TRBJ1-6, with 9 bases matching TRBD1. J gave up 4 bases and V 2 bases, and 15 bases lay outside the gene matches. The CDR3 loop spans 20 amino acids. Germline assignment: CDR1 LNHDA and CDR2 SQIVND (reference sequence).

The genes are TRBV5-8 and TRBJ2-2, with 13 bases aligning to TRBD2. Per germline, CDR1 SGHTS and CDR2 YDEGEE. The CDR3 has 16 residues. J gave up 2 bases and V 7 bases, and 5 bases lay outside the gene matches. The CDR3 region has the DNA TGTGCCAGCTCGGGACTAGCGGGGATTAACACCGGGGAGCTGTTTTTT. Translated, it gives CASSGLAGINTGELFF. Full variable domain (rest looked up from reference TRBV5-8 and TRBJ2-2): EAGVTQSPTHLIKTRGQQATLRCSPISGHTSVYWYQQALGLGLQFLLWYDEGEERNRGNFPPRFSGRQFPNYSSELNVNALELEDSALYLCASSGLAGINTGELFFGEGSRLTVL.

The chain recombines TRBV5-8 with TRBJ1-5, with a tentative D call TRBD1 (6 bases). V lost 3 bases and J 6 bases, leaving 13 bases between the germline ends. The CDR3 is made up of 14 amino acids. Germline values: CDR1 SGHTS, CDR2 YDEGEE. CDR3 amino acids: CASSWGGPGQPQHF. The CDR3, as DNA: TGTGCCAGCAGCTGGGGGGGGCCTGGTCAGCCCCAGCATTTT. Using reference TRBV5-8 and TRBJ1-5 for the parts outside the CDR3, the full variable domain is EAGVTQSPTHLIKTRGQQATLRCSPISGHTSVYWYQQALGLGLQFLLWYDEGEERNRGNFPPRFSGRQFPNYSSELNVNALELEDSALYLCASSWGGPGQPQHFGDGTRLSIL.

This clone appeared a few times. This chain links TRBV5-1 with TRBJ2-5; D is perhaps TRBD2 (5 bases). CDR3 length: 12 residues. From germline, CDR1 is SGHRS and CDR2 YFSETQ. Trimming removed 5 bases from V and 5 bases from J, with 10 bases in between. The CDR3 protein is CASRGSGETQYF. CDR3 nucleotide sequence: TGCGCCAGCAGAGGTTCGGGGGAGACCCAGTACTTC.

This clone was picked up one time. This sequence joins TRBV5-1 and TRBJ2-3, with 11 bases matching TRBD2. Germline CDR1 and CDR2: SGHRS and YFSETQ. The CDR3 covers 17 residues. V dropped 4 bases and J dropped 3; count of bases not matched to a gene: 10. This chain's CDR3 is CASSGSSGGAITDTQYF. For the CDR3, the DNA is TGCGCCAGCAGCGGAAGTAGCGGGGGGGCGATTACAGATACGCAGTATTTT.

V usage is TRBV19 and J usage is TRBJ2-2; 8 bases are a match to TRBD2. CDR1 and CDR2 from the germline V gene are LNHDA and SQIVND (reference sequence). The CDR3 is 16 residues long. Unmatched junction bases numbered 5, after V lost 0 bases and J lost 5 bases. The CDR3 is CASSIDRGGRTGELFF. The CDR3 DNA follows: TGTGCCAGTAGTATAGACCGGGGGGGCAGAACCGGGGAGCTGTTTTTT.

There are a few counts of this clone. The rearrangement links TRBV30 to TRBJ1-6; TRBD1 aligns across 8 bases. The V segment lost 4 bases and the J segment 0 bases; nucleotides outside the gene matches: 8. The germline V gene encodes CDR1 GTSNPN and CDR2 SVGIG (reference sequence). The CDR3 length is 17 residues. In DNA, the CDR3 is TGTGCCTGGAATGAGCAGGGGGCCCTCTCCTATAATTCACCCCTCCACTTT. Residues: CAWNEQGALSYNSPLHF.

CDR3 amino acids: CASSQVGQDSYGYTF. The CDR3 nucleotides read TGCGCCAGCAGCCAAGTGGGACAGGACAGCTATGGCTACACCTTC. The chain links TRBV4-3 to TRBJ1-2; TRBD1 aligns across 8 bases. This CDR3 has 15 amino acids. CDR1 and CDR2 from the germline V gene are LGHNA and YSLEER. V shed 1 base and J 4 bases; nucleotides not matched to a gene: 5.

The chain carries TRBV6-5 and TRBJ1-5, with a possible D match to TRBD1 (5 bases). The CDR3 spans 14 residues. The germline V gene encodes CDR1 MNHEY and CDR2 SVGAGI. The V end lost 5 bases, the J end lost 6 bases, and 14 bases lay between the germline ends. The CDR3 bases are TGTGCCAGCAGTCTAACAGGCGGTGGTCAGCCCCAGCATTTT. This codes for CASSLTGGGQPQHF.

CDR3 sequence reads: CASRDPGGQPQHF. The CDR3 region has the DNA TGTGCCAGTAGAGACCCGGGCGGGCAGCCCCAGCATTTT. The V and J genes are TRBV19 and TRBJ1-5; D ambiguous. Germline V gives CDR1 LNHDA, CDR2 SQIVND (reference sequence). Trimming took 6 bases from V and 7 from J, leaving 13 bases between them. The CDR3 has 13 amino acids.

This clone was seen a single time. The genes are TRBV11-1 and TRBJ1-1; D not certain. Germline CDR1 reads SGHAT; CDR2 reads FQDESV (reference sequence). The CDR3 is 14 amino acids. Trimming took 0 bases from V and 3 from J, leaving 8 bases between them. The CDR3 DNA reads TGTGCCAGCAGCTTAGCGAGGGAGCACACTGAAGCTTTCTTT. It is translated as CASSLAREHTEAFF. Full variable domain (rest looked up from reference TRBV11-1 and TRBJ1-1): EAEVAQSPRYKITEKSQAVAFWCDPISGHATLYWYRQILGQGPELLVQFQDESVVDDSQLPKDRFSAERLKGVDSTLKIQPAELGDSAMYLCASSLAREHTEAFFGQGTRLTVV.

This clone was observed a few times. The gene calls are TRBV25-1 and TRBJ1-2, with 11 bases matching TRBD1. CDR3 length equals 15 residues. Germline values: CDR1 MGHDK, CDR2 SYGVNS. Trimming took 4 bases from V and 4 from J; bases not matched to a gene: 5. The chain's CDR3 is CASSARGTGGYGYTF. As DNA, the CDR3 is TGTGCCAGCAGTGCTCGGGGGACAGGGGGCTATGGCTACACCTTC.

This clone was seen once. The J gene is TRBJ1-1, the V gene TRBV10-3; no clear D gene. CDR3 length: 11 amino acids. CDR1 and CDR2 (germline): ENHRY, SYGVKD. V was cut by 6 bases and J by 2 bases, with 4 bases left in between. The CDR3 DNA sequence: TGTGCCATCAGGGGCAACACTGAAGCTTTCTTT. Encoded protein: CAIRGNTEAFF.

V is TRBV6-6 and J is TRBJ2-7; 8 bases align to TRBD1. In germline, CDR1 is MNHNY, CDR2 SVGAGI (reference sequence). The CDR3 has 16 amino acids. The V segment lost 2 bases and the J segment 2 bases; nucleotides outside the gene matches: 8. CDR3 residues: CASSYTTRGRPYEQYF. DNA of the CDR3: TGTGCCAGCAGTTACACTACCAGGGGGCGCCCCTACGAGCAGTACTTC.

This CDR3 is CASSRGTGAISGNTIYF. The CDR3 DNA reads as TGCGCCAGCAGCAGGGGGACAGGGGCCATCTCTGGAAACACCATATATTTT. The chain joins TRBV5-1 to TRBJ1-3; 10 positions match TRBD1. Germline V gene lookup returns CDR1 SGHRS and CDR2 YFSETQ. Trimming at V came to 4 bases and at J to 0 bases, leaving 7 bases not matched to a gene. The CDR3 extends over 17 amino acids.

Only a few counts were recorded for this clone. This chain connects TRBV18 to TRBJ1-1; maybe TRBD1 (5 bases). Germline V gives CDR1 KGHSH, CDR2 LQKENI. CDR3 length equals 14 residues. The ends were cut back, 2 bases at V and 3 bases at J, with 10 bases in the middle. This CDR3 is CASSPNTGDTEAFF. In nucleotides, the CDR3 is TGTGCCAGCTCACCAAATACGGGGGACACTGAAGCTTTCTTT.